This entry lists 5 T cell receptor beta chains sequenced from one sample in a study of cytomegalovirus exposure and HLA in healthy donors. Sequencing used immunoSEQ multiplex PCR; TCRdb keeps in-frame clones, though not all of them. Of around 300,000 clones listed, around 85% were seen once; the top ten hold approximately 1%. Sequenced material: PBMCs. The receptors come from a woman under 30 in good health and CMV-seronegative.

The V and J genes are TRBV6-5 and TRBJ2-5; D ambiguous. The CDR3 runs 12 residues. Germline loops: CDR1 MNHEY, CDR2 SVGAGI. The V end lost 5 bases, the J end lost 6 bases, and 10 bases lay between the germline ends. The CDR3 DNA is TGTGCCAGCAGTCCCGGGTGGCAGACCCAGTACTTC. It is translated as CASSPGWQTQYF.

The gene calls are TRBV19 and TRBJ1-2; 7 bases align to TRBD1. The germline V gene encodes CDR1 LNHDA and CDR2 SQIVND (reference sequence). CDR3 length: 15 amino acids. V was clipped by 1 base and J by 4 bases; unmatched bases: 6. The CDR3 bases are TGTGCCAGTAGTATAGCGGGGACAGATCCCTATGGCTACACCTTC. Translated: CASSIAGTDPYGYTF.

This clone was seen a handful of times. This chain uses TRBV29-1 with TRBJ1-1, with D possibly matching TRBD1 (5 bases). V lost 4 bases to trimming and J lost 7 bases, with 10 bases between them. The CDR3 loop spans 11 amino acids. Germline V CDR1 and CDR2: SQVTM, ANQGSEA. The CDR3 sequence: CSVVGQVEAFF. DNA of the CDR3: TGCAGCGTTGTAGGACAAGTTGAAGCTTTCTTT. The full variable domain, in which reference TRBV29-1 and TRBJ1-1 provide the parts outside the CDR3, is SAVISQKPSRDICQRGTSLTIQCQVDSQVTMMFWYRQQPGQSLTLIATANQGSEATYESGFVIDKFPISRPNLTFSTLTVSNMSPEDSSIYLCSVVGQVEAFFGQGTRLTVV.

In this sample, this clone turned up once. The genes are TRBV11-2 and TRBJ1-1, with 8 nucleotides matching TRBD1. The V and J ends lost 3 bases and 6 bases, in that order; junction bases with no gene match: 9. CDR3 length equals 15 residues. Germline V gene data show CDR1 as SGHAT and CDR2 as FQNNGV. CDR3 coding DNA: TGTGCCAGCAGCTTCCCCGGACAGGGAGGGGCTGAAGCTTTCTTT. Translation gives CASSFPGQGGAEAFF.

The chain uses TRBV19 and TRBJ2-7; possible D gene TRBD2, 6 bases. Germline V gene data show CDR1 as LNHDA and CDR2 as SQIVND (reference sequence). Trimming pared 5 bases from V and 0 bases from J, leaving 14 bases between. The CDR3 is 15 residues long. CDR3 sequence reads: CASSPRGDSSYEQYF. DNA for the CDR3: TGTGCCAGTAGTCCCCGCGGGGACTCCTCCTACGAGCAGTACTTC.